This T cell receptor (beta chain) originates from a study of blood T cell repertoires in COVID-19. For the study at large: Specimens from acute and convalescent COVID-19 originated in the United States, Italy and Spain.

Here immunoSEQ multiplex PCR was the method, and the copy in TCRdb shows in-frame clones only, minus some. The data contain roughly 99,000 clones, about 80% of them singletons. The CDR3 covers 14 residues. The germline V gene encodes CDR1 SGHDN and CDR2 FVKESK. J was trimmed by 5 bases and V by 2 bases; bases with no gene match: 4. This chain joins TRBV14 and TRBJ2-5; 8 bases map to TRBD1. The sample was peripheral blood. The sequence came from an older man with acute or convalescent COVID-19. This chain's CDR3 is CASSQTRTGETQYF. The CDR3 DNA reads as TGTGCCAGCAGCCAAACTCGGACAGGGGAGACCCAGTACTTC.